The 13 T cell receptor beta chains given below trace back to one sample, sequenced in a study of cytomegalovirus exposure and HLA in healthy donors. Amplification used 60 Vbeta primers and 13 Jbeta primers. The data were produced by immunoSEQ multiplex PCR, yet TCRdb's version contains in-frame clones alone and is incomplete. The repertoire consists of more than 85,000 clones, with less than 9.5% occurring once and the leading ten covering roughly 4.7%. The sequenced sample consisted of PBMCs. Source of these receptors: a man between 45 and 60 years old in good health and CMV-seropositive.

This clone was seen a few times. V is TRBV6-4 and J is TRBJ2-3; the match to TRBD2 covers 7 bases. Germline loops: CDR1 MRHNA, CDR2 SNTAGT. V shed 2 bases and J 3 bases; nucleotides not matched to a gene: 5. The CDR3 has 15 amino acids. CDR3 bases: TGTGCCAGCAGTGACGGCGGGAGAAGGACAGATACGCAGTATTTT. Protein product: CASSDGGRRTDTQYF.

In its sample, this clone was seen a few times. This chain joins TRBV5-1 and TRBJ2-3; D ambiguous. Trimming stripped 0 bases from V and 1 base from J, with 18 bases between. This CDR3 has 18 residues. Germline CDR1 and CDR2: SGHRS and YFSETQ. CDR3 sequence (DNA): TGCGCCAGCAGCTTGGCCACGACACCGACCTTTTGCACAGATACGCAGTATTTT. This gives the protein CASSLATTPTFCTDTQYF.

This clone was detected many times. The V call is TRBV30, the J call TRBJ1-2; tentatively, D is TRBD1 (5 bases). This CDR3 comprises 12 residues. Germline V gene sequence: CDR1 GTSNPN, CDR2 SVGIG (reference sequence). Trimming shortened V by 4 bases and J by 8 bases, and 14 bases separated the two germline ends. CDR3 in amino acids: CAWKPGLGGYTF. CDR3 DNA: TGTGCCTGGAAGCCGGGACTCGGGGGCTACACCTTC.

This clone was observed a few times. The chain links TRBV6-5 to TRBJ2-2, with unresolved D. The V end lost 1 base, the J end lost 1 base, and 4 bases lay between the germline ends. CDR3 length: 14 residues. Germline V gene data show CDR1 as MNHEY and CDR2 as SVGAGI. In nucleotides, the CDR3 is TGTGCCAGCAGTTACTTTCGGAACACCGGGGAGCTGTTTTTT. Translation: CASSYFRNTGELFF.

This clone has a handful of counts. J is TRBJ1-1 and V is TRBV28; D unresolved. The length of the CDR3 is 14 residues. Germline V CDR1 and CDR2: MDHEN, SYDVKM. Trimming left V 8 bases short and J 2 bases short, with 15 bases between. The CDR3 reads CASLATRRNTEAFF. As DNA, the CDR3 is TGTGCCAGCCTAGCGACAAGGAGAAACACTGAAGCTTTCTTT.

This sequence joins TRBV11-3 and TRBJ2-3; D may be TRBD2 (6 bases). Germline V gene lookup returns CDR1 SGHNT and CDR2 YENEEA. Deletions cut 5 bases from V and 0 bases from J, with 9 bases between. This CDR3 region has 14 residues. CDR3 loop: CASSPGESTDTQYF. CDR3 nucleotides: TGTGCCAGCAGCCCGGGGGAAAGCACAGATACGCAGTATTTT. Together with reference TRBV11-3 and TRBJ2-3, the CDR3 gives the full variable domain: EAGVVQSPRYKIIEKKQPVAFWCNPISGHNTLYWYLQNLGQGPELLIRYENEEAVDDSQLPKDRFSAERLKGVDSTLKIQPAELGDSAVYLCASSPGESTDTQYFGPGTRLTVL.

This clone was found a few times. J is TRBJ2-1 and V is TRBV10-2; TRBD2 matches 7 bases. This CDR3 region has 15 residues. V gave up 5 bases and J gave up 0 bases; unmatched junction bases: 4. Germline V CDR1 and CDR2: WSHSY, SAAADI. Here the CDR3 reads CASSSSGISYNEQFF. CDR3 DNA: TGCGCCAGCAGTTCTAGCGGTATCTCCTACAATGAGCAGTTCTTC.

This clone came up a few times. This chain uses TRBV5-1 with TRBJ2-3, with TRBD2 matching over 11 bases. Germline CDR1 and CDR2: SGHRS and YFSETQ. The CDR3 is 16 residues long. J lost 0 bases, V lost 4 bases, and 4 bases had no gene match. The CDR3 DNA reads TGCGCCAGCAGCATCGGGACTAGCGGCAGCACAGATACGCAGTATTTT. It is translated as CASSIGTSGSTDTQYF.

This clone was counted between two and nine times. The chain links TRBV7-6 to TRBJ1-6; D remains ambiguous. Trimming left V 5 bases short and J 0 bases short, with 23 bases between. The CDR3 loop spans 20 amino acids. Germline CDR1 is SGHVS and CDR2 is FNYEAQ. The CDR3 protein is CASSPNLVGRFSSYNSPLHF. In DNA form, the CDR3 reads TGTGCCAGCAGCCCAAACCTTGTGGGGAGGTTTAGCTCCTATAATTCACCCCTCCACTTT.

The rearrangement joins TRBV19 to TRBJ2-1; 13 bases fit TRBD2. The CDR3 consists of 17 residues. Trimming took 2 bases from V and 7 from J; bases not matched to a gene: 8. Looked up from germline, CDR1 is LNHDA and CDR2 is SQIVND (reference sequence). This chain's CDR3 is CASSIHKTSGRVNEQFF. The CDR3 bases are TGTGCCAGTAGTATACACAAAACTAGCGGGAGGGTAAATGAGCAGTTCTTC.

Only one count was recorded for this clone. The chain carries TRBV28 and TRBJ2-1; 14 bases line up with TRBD2. Germline V gene lookup returns CDR1 MDHEN and CDR2 SYDVKM. Trimming took 7 bases from V and 8 from J; bases not matched to a gene: 4. CDR3 length: 14 amino acids. This chain's CDR3 is CASTGLAGVYEQFF. The CDR3 nucleotides are TGTGCCAGCACGGGACTAGCGGGAGTTTATGAGCAGTTCTTC.

The rearrangement links TRBV7-2 to TRBJ2-5; D possibly corresponds to TRBD1 (5 bases). Germline V gene data show CDR1 as SGHTA and CDR2 as FQGNSA. Deletions cut 3 bases from V and 5 bases from J, with 13 bases between. CDR3 length: 14 amino acids. The CDR3 DNA reads as TGTGCCAGCAGCTTCGGTGGGGCCGGCGAGACCCAGTACTTC. Translated: CASSFGGAGETQYF. Looking up the rest from reference TRBV7-2 and TRBJ2-5 gives the full variable domain: GAGVSQSPSNKVTEKGKDVELRCDPISGHTALYWYRQSLGQGLEFLIYFQGNSAPDKSGLPSDRFSAERTGGSVSTLTIQRTQQEDSAVYLCASSFGGAGETQYFGPGTRLLVL.

This clone was counted only a few times. The chain recombines TRBV4-2 with TRBJ2-6; TRBD1 matches 8 bases. CDR3 length: 18 residues. The trim removed 1 base at V and 1 base at J, leaving 6 bases unmatched. CDR1 and CDR2 from the germline V gene are LGHNA and YNFKEQ. The CDR3: CASSQASGGNSGANVLTF. In nucleotides, the CDR3 is TGTGCCAGCAGCCAAGCGTCAGGGGGCAATTCTGGGGCCAACGTCCTGACTTTC.